Listed below are T cell receptor beta chains from one sample, sequenced in a study of Ad26.COV2.S vaccination and SARS-CoV-2 variants. Data came from immunoSEQ multiplex PCR; TCRdb stores just in-frame clones and leaves some out. This sample has 300,000 to 400,000 clones, with more than 75% found just once. The material was peripheral blood, obtained in a trial of Ad26.COV2.S vaccine versus placebo. The receptors originated from a person between 18 and 59 years old who received the Ad26.COV2.S COVID-19 vaccine or a placebo. CDR3s include the opening cysteine and the closing phenylalanine or tryptophan. Each record gives: CDR3 protein, CDR3 DNA, J gene, clone size, CDR3 length, D gene, V gene. D genes are given only for firm matches. Clone sizes are given selectively: once, few, many, or a class where the clone is expanded.

cdr3_aa: CASSQDPQRETYEQYF
cdr3_nt: TGCGCCAGCAGCCAAGATCCCCAGCGGGAGACCTACGAGCAGTACTTC
j_call: TRBJ2-7
clone_size: NA
cdr3_length: 16
d_call: TRBD2
v_call: TRBV4-1

cdr3_aa: CASSLDQATKTQYF
cdr3_nt: TGTGCCAGCAGCTTAGACCAGGCTACAAAGACCCAGTACTTC
j_call: TRBJ2-5
clone_size: NA
cdr3_length: 14
d_call: NA
v_call: TRBV11-2

cdr3_aa: CASSPTGGKWDTQPQHF
cdr3_nt: TGTGCCAGCAGCCCAACGGGGGGAAAATGGGACACCCAGCCCCAGCATTTT
j_call: TRBJ1-5
clone_size: NA
cdr3_length: 17
d_call: NA
v_call: TRBV9

cdr3_aa: CATSDSGQQQFF
cdr3_nt: TGTGCCACCAGTGATTCGGGCCAACAGCAGTTCTTC
j_call: TRBJ2-1
clone_size: NA
cdr3_length: 12
d_call: NA
v_call: TRBV24-1

cdr3_aa: CASNRELSFRAQHF
cdr3_nt: TGTGCCAGCAATCGAGAACTATCCTTTCGGGCCCAGCATTTT
j_call: TRBJ1-5
clone_size: NA
cdr3_length: 14
d_call: NA
v_call: TRBV6-5

cdr3_aa: CATSDHGQFNYGYTF
cdr3_nt: TGTGCCACCAGTGATCACGGACAGTTCAACTATGGCTACACCTTC
j_call: TRBJ1-2
clone_size: NA
cdr3_length: 15
d_call: NA
v_call: TRBV24-1

cdr3_aa: CATSAGGSGGADTQYF
cdr3_nt: TGTGCCACCAGCGCCGGGGGTAGCGGGGGTGCAGATACGCAGTATTTT
j_call: TRBJ2-3
clone_size: NA
cdr3_length: 16
d_call: TRBD2
v_call: TRBV15

cdr3_aa: CASSPLIDTQYF
cdr3_nt: TGTGCCAGCAGTCCCTTAATAGATACGCAGTATTTT
j_call: TRBJ2-3
clone_size: NA
cdr3_length: 12
d_call: NA
v_call: TRBV5-6

cdr3_aa: CASSYLREGTEAFF
cdr3_nt: TGTGCCAGCAGTTATCTTCGCGAGGGCACTGAAGCTTTCTTT
j_call: TRBJ1-1
clone_size: NA
cdr3_length: 14
d_call: NA
v_call: TRBV6-6

cdr3_aa: CASSYLEPNEKLFF
cdr3_nt: TGTGCCAGCAGTTACCTGGAGCCTAATGAAAAACTGTTTTTT
j_call: TRBJ1-4
clone_size: NA
cdr3_length: 14
d_call: NA
v_call: TRBV6-6

cdr3_aa: CASSLGAWGNTIYF
cdr3_nt: TGTGCCAGCAGCTTAGGCGCGTGGGGAAACACCATATATTTT
j_call: TRBJ1-3
clone_size: NA
cdr3_length: 14
d_call: NA
v_call: TRBV7-8

cdr3_aa: CASSFRQGLTEAFF
cdr3_nt: TGTGCCAGCAGCTTTAGACAGGGTTTGACTGAAGCTTTCTTT
j_call: TRBJ1-1
clone_size: NA
cdr3_length: 14
d_call: TRBD1
v_call: TRBV7-2

cdr3_aa: CASGLVLAGGPDTQYF
cdr3_nt: TGTGCTAGTGGTTTGGTACTAGCGGGGGGTCCAGATACGCAGTATTTT
j_call: TRBJ2-3
clone_size: NA
cdr3_length: 16
d_call: TRBD2
v_call: TRBV12-5

cdr3_aa: CASSLRQAATEAFF
cdr3_nt: TGTGCCAGCAGCTTACGACAGGCTGCAACTGAAGCTTTCTTT
j_call: TRBJ1-1
clone_size: NA
cdr3_length: 14
d_call: NA
v_call: TRBV9

cdr3_aa: CASSHRDSSREQPQHF
cdr3_nt: TGCGCCAGCAGCCATCGGGACAGCAGCCGGGAACAGCCCCAGCATTTT
j_call: TRBJ1-5
clone_size: NA
cdr3_length: 16
d_call: TRBD1
v_call: TRBV4-1

cdr3_aa: CASSRDSSSGNTIYF
cdr3_nt: TGTGCCAGCAGCCGGGACAGTAGCTCTGGAAACACCATATATTTT
j_call: TRBJ1-3
clone_size: NA
cdr3_length: 15
d_call: TRBD1
v_call: TRBV27

cdr3_aa: CASSVGGGAYNEQFF
cdr3_nt: TGTGCCAGCAGCGTCGGCGGGGGGGCTTACAATGAGCAGTTCTTC
j_call: TRBJ2-1
clone_size: NA
cdr3_length: 15
d_call: TRBD2
v_call: TRBV9

cdr3_aa: CASSQEGRNTGELFF
cdr3_nt: TGTGCCAGCAGCCAAGAAGGACGGAACACCGGGGAGCTGTTTTTT
j_call: TRBJ2-2
clone_size: NA
cdr3_length: 15
d_call: NA
v_call: TRBV3-1/TRBV3-2

cdr3_aa: CASRGGGVYEQYF
cdr3_nt: TGTGCCAGCAGGGGGGGAGGGGTCTACGAGCAGTACTTC
j_call: TRBJ2-7
clone_size: NA
cdr3_length: 13
d_call: TRBD2
v_call: TRBV27

cdr3_aa: CASSLRPSGTSANTGELFF
cdr3_nt: TGTGCCAGCAGCTTACGGCCCTCCGGGACTAGCGCGAACACCGGGGAGCTGTTTTTT
j_call: TRBJ2-2
clone_size: NA
cdr3_length: 19
d_call: TRBD2
v_call: TRBV7-2

cdr3_aa: CASSQIMGPDPHYTTDTQYF
cdr3_nt: TGCGCCAGCAGTCAAATTATGGGACCAGACCCACACTACACCACAGATACGCAGTATTTT
j_call: TRBJ2-3
clone_size: once
cdr3_length: 20
d_call: NA
v_call: TRBV23-1

cdr3_aa: CAISGGGGYEQYF
cdr3_nt: TGTGCCATCAGTGGGGGGGGAGGCTACGAGCAGTACTTC
j_call: TRBJ2-7
clone_size: NA
cdr3_length: 13
d_call: TRBD2
v_call: TRBV10-3

cdr3_aa: CASSQDLGQGYGYTF
cdr3_nt: TGTGCCAGCAGCCAAGATCTTGGACAAGGTTATGGCTACACCTTC
j_call: TRBJ1-2
clone_size: once
cdr3_length: 15
d_call: NA
v_call: TRBV4-2

cdr3_aa: CASSLNRDLGNEQFF
cdr3_nt: TGTGCTAGCAGCTTGAATCGGGACCTTGGCAATGAGCAGTTCTTC
j_call: TRBJ2-1
clone_size: NA
cdr3_length: 15
d_call: NA
v_call: TRBV7-7

cdr3_aa: CASSLPQGNGELFF
cdr3_nt: TGTGCCAGCAGCTTACCCCAGGGGAACGGGGAGCTGTTTTTT
j_call: TRBJ2-2
clone_size: few
cdr3_length: 14
d_call: NA
v_call: TRBV5-4

cdr3_aa: CASSLVEGSSYNEQFF
cdr3_nt: TGCGCCAGCAGCTTAGTTGAGGGTAGCTCCTACAATGAGCAGTTCTTC
j_call: TRBJ2-1
clone_size: NA
cdr3_length: 16
d_call: NA
v_call: TRBV5-1

cdr3_aa: CASSKQGGERSYEQYF
cdr3_nt: TGTGCCAGCAGCAAACAAGGGGGTGAGAGGTCCTACGAGCAGTACTTC
j_call: TRBJ2-7
clone_size: once
cdr3_length: 16
d_call: NA
v_call: TRBV21-1